This entry describes one T cell receptor (beta chain). The sample is drawn from a study of CD8+CD57+ T cells in acquired aplastic anemia. Looked up from germline, CDR1 is SGHVS and CDR2 is FNYEAQ. The CDR3 length is 16 residues. The junction had 6 bases not matched to a gene; V was cut back by 5 bases and J by 0 bases. According to the study, genomic DNA was the template for TCR beta VDJ and CDR3 profiling. TCRdb recomputed calls from the reads with MiXCR, one row per CDR3 protein. The data show approximately 65,000 distinct CDR3 sequences, 45% to 70% seen once. Input material: sorted CD4+, CD8+, or CD8+CD57+ T cells (not recorded which) from PBMCs. The chain employs TRBV7-6 and TRBJ2-3; 9 bases match TRBD1. The receptor was derived from a human donor in good health, serving as a control. In DNA form, the CDR3 reads TGTGCCAGCAGCCAAGGGACAGGGAGTAGCACAGATACGCAGTATTTT. Residues: CASSQGTGSSTDTQYF.